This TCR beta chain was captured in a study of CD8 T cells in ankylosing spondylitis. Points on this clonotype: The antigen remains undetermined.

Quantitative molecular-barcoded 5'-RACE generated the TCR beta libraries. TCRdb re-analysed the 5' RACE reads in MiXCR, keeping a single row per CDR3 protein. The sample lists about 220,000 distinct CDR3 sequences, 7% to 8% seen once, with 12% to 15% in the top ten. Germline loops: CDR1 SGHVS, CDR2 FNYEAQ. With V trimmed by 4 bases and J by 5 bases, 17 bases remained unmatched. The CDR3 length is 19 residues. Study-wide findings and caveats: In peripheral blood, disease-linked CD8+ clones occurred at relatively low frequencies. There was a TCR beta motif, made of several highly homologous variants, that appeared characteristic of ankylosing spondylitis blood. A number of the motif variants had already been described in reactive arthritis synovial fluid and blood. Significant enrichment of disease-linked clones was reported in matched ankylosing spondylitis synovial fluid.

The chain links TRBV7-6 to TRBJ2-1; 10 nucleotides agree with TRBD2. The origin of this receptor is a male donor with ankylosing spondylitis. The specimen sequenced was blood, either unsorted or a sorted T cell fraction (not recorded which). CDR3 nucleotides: TGTGCCAGCAGCTCGAGGGCTAGCGGGAGTCCGGTCCCCCACAATGAGCAGTTCTTC. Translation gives CASSSRASGSPVPHNEQFF.